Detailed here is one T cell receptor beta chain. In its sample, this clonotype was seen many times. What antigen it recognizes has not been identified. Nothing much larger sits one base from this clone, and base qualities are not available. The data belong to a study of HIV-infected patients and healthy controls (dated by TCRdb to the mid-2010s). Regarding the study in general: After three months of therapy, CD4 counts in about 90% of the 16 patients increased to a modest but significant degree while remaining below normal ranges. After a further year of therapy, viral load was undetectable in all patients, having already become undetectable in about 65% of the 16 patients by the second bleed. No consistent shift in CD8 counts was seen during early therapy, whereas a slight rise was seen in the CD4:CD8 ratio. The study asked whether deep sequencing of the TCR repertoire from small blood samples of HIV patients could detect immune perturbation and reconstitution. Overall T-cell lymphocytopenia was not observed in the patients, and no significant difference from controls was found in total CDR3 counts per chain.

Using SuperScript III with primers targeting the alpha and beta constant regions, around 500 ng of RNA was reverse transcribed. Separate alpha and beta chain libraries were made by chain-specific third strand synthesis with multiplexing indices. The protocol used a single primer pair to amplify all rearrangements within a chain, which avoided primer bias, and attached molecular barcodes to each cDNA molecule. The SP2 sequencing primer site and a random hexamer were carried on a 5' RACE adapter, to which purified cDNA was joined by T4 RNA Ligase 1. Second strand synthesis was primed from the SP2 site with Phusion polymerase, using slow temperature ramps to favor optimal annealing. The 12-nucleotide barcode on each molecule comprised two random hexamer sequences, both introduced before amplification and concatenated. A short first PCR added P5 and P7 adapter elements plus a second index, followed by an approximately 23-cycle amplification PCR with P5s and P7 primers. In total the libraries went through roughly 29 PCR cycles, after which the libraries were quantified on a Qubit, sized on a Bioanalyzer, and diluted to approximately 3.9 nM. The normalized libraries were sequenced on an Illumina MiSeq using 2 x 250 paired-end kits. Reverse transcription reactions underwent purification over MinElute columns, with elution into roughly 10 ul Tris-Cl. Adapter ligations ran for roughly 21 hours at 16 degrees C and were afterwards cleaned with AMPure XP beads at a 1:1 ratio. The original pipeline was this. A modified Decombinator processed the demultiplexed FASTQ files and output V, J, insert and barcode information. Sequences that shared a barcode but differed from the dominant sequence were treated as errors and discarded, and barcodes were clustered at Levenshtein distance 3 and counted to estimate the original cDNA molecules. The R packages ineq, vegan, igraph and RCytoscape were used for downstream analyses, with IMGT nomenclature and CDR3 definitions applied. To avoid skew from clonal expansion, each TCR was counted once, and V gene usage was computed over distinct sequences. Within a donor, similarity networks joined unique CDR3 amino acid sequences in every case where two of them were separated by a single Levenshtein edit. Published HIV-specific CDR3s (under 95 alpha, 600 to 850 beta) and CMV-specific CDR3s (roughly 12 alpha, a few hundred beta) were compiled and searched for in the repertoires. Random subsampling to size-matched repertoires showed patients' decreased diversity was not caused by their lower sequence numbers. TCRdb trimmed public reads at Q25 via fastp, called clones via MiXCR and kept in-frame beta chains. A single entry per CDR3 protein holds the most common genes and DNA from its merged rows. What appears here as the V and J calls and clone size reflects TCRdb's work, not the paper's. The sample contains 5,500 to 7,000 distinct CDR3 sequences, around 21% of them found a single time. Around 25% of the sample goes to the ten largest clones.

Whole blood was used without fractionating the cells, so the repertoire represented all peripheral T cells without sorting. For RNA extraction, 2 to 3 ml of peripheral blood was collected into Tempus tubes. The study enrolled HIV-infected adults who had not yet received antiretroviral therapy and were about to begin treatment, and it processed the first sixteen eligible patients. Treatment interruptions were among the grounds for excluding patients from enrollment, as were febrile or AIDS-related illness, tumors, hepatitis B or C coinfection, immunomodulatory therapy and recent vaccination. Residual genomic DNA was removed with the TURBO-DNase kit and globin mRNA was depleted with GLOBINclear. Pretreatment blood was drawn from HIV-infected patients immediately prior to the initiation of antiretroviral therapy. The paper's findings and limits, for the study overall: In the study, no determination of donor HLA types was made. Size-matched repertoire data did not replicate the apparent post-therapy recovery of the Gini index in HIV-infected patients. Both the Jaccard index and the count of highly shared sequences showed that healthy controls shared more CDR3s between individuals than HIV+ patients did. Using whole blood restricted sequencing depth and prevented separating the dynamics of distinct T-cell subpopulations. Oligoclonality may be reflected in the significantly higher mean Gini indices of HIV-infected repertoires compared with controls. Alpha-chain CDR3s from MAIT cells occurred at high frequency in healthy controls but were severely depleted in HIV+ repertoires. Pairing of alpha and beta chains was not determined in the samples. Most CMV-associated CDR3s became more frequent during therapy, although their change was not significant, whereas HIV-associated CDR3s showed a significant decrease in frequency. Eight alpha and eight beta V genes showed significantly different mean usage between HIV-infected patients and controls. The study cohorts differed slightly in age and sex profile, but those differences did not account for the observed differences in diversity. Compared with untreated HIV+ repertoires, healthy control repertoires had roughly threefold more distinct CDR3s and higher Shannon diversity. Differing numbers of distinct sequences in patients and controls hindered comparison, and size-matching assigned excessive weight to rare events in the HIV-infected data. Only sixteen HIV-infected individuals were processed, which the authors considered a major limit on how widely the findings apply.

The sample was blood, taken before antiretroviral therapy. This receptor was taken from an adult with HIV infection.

The DNA sequence follows: TGTGCCAGCAGCTTAGGAACGGGGGGGGACATTCAGTACTTC. This codes for CASSLGTGGDIQYF. The chain is made from TRBV11-2 and TRBJ2-4, with 8 middle bases fitting TRBD2. Including the terminal cysteine and phenylalanine, the CDR3 comprises 14 residues. Solely the CDR3 DNA is kept, with 42 bases framed from the first base. The germline V gene sets CDR1 to SGHAT and CDR2 to FQNNGV. Trimming removed 1 base from V and 8 bases from J; the gene matches leave 4 bases unexplained.